This T cell receptor (beta chain) is from a study of blood T cell repertoires in COVID-19. Study in general: Samples came from the United States, Italy and Spain, spanning acute and convalescent COVID-19.

The V gene lost 5 bases and the J gene lost 4 bases, with 11 bases spanning the gap. Germline V gene data show CDR1 as SNHLY and CDR2 as FYNNEI. The CDR3 runs to 13 residues. Ages ranged from about 18 to 100 years, with residence in some 25 US areas. Clinical history reported by participants formed the basis on which cohorts were assigned. Assay: immunoSEQ multiplex PCR; the TCRdb copy retains only in-frame clones and omits some. The sample lists approximately 250,000 clones; approximately 90% were seen once. The V gene is TRBV2, the J gene TRBJ2-5; D is perhaps TRBD2 (7 bases). The TCR sequence derives from a woman aged 25-40 years with acute COVID-19. Source material: PBMCs or T cells enriched from blood (not recorded which). The CDR3 region has the DNA TGTGCCAGCAGTCACAGGGAGGGAGAGACCCAGTACTTC. Encoded protein: CASSHREGETQYF.